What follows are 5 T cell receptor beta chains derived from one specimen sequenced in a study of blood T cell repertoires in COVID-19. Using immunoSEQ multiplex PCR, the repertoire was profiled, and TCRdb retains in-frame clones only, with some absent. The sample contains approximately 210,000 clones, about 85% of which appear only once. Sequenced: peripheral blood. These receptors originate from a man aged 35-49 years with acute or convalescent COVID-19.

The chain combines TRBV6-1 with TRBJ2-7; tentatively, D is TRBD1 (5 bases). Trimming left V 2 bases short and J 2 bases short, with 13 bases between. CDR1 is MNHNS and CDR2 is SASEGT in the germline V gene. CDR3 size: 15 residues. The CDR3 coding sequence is TGTGCCAGCAGTGAATTTAGGGGTGAAGCCTACGAGCAGTACTTC. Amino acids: CASSEFRGEAYEQYF.

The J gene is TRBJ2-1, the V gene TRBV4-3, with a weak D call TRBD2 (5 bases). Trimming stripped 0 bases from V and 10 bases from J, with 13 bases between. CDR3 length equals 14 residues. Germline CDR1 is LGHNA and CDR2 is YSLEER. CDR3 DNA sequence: TGCGCCAGCAGCCAAGAGAGAGCGGCCCCGGAGCAGTTCTTC. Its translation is CASSQERAAPEQFF.

CDR3 nucleotides: TGTGCCAGCTCACCCACCGCGGGGGGCGCGGATGAAGCTTTCTTT. Its translation is CASSPTAGGADEAFF. The chain carries TRBV18 and TRBJ1-1, with D perhaps TRBD1 (6 bases). Trimming stripped 3 bases from V and 7 bases from J, with 18 bases between. The V gene's germline CDR1 is KGHSH and CDR2 LQKENI. The length of the CDR3 is 15 residues. The whole variable domain, remainder taken from reference TRBV18 and TRBJ1-1, is NAGVMQNPRHLVRRRGQEARLRCSPMKGHSHVYWYRQLPEEGLKFMVYLQKENIIDESGMPKERFSAEFPKEGPSILRIQQVVRGDSAAYFCASSPTAGGADEAFFGQGTRLTVV.

CDR3 loop: CASSQENRNSYGYTF. DNA for the CDR3: TGCGCCAGCAGCCAAGAAAACAGAAATTCCTATGGCTACACCTTC. The J gene is TRBJ1-2, the V gene TRBV4-1; D ambiguous. The V gene lost 0 bases and the J gene lost 4 bases, with 12 bases spanning the gap. The CDR3 is 15 residues long. Germline loops: CDR1 MGHRA, CDR2 YSYEKL.

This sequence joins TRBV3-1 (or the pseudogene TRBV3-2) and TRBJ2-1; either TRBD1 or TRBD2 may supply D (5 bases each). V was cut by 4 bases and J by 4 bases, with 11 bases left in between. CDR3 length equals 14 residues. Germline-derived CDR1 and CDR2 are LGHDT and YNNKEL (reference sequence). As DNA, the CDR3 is TGTGCCAGCAGCCCAGAGGGGCGTTACAATGAGCAGTTCTTC. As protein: CASSPEGRYNEQFF.